The TCR beta chain under discussion was sequenced for a study of T cell changes during pregnancy in multiple sclerosis. After removal of 5 bases from V and 5 bases from J, the junction contained 7 bases not matched to a gene. The CDR3 is 15 residues long. Germline V CDR1 and CDR2: KGHSH, LQKENI. Sequencing was performed with immunoSEQ multiplex PCR; in TCRdb, only in-frame clones are kept and a portion is missing. The data hold about 67,000 clones, with 92% observed a single time. This specimen was peripheral blood, taken in the second trimester of pregnancy. The TCR sequence derives from a female donor in good health, enrolled as a control in a pregnancy study. The chain recombines TRBV18 with TRBJ1-4, with 8 bases matching TRBD1. CDR3 coding DNA: TGTGCCAGCTCAGGGGGACAGGCGATAAATGAAAAACTGTTTTTT. It specifies CASSGGQAINEKLFF.